The present entry profiles one T cell receptor beta chain with its context. Its antigen is as yet unknown. These data originate in a study of T cell responses to AZD1222 COVID-19 vaccine. Broader study findings: Most donors were white British and more were female, and clonal diversity was possibly underestimated.

Germline V gene lookup returns CDR1 MDHEN and CDR2 SYDVKM. CDR3 length equals 16 residues. V was pared by 1 base and J by 8 bases, with 20 bases between. TCRdb keeps only in-frame clones here, not all; method: immunoSEQ multiplex PCR. The sample lists about 120,000 clones; 75% to 90% were seen once. The sample was peripheral blood, taken on day 0 of MenACWY control vaccination. This clonotype was sampled from an adult in good health. This chain links TRBV28 with TRBJ1-2, with unresolved D. The CDR3 spells CASSLLWRAAREGYTF. The CDR3 nucleotides are TGTGCCAGCAGTTTATTGTGGCGGGCGGCTCGTGAGGGCTACACCTTC.